These 16 T cell receptor beta chains came from one sample sequenced in a study of shared clonotypes between healthy human individuals. This table comes from immunoSEQ multiplex PCR, and its TCRdb copy is limited to in-frame clones, with some not included. The table shows 2 million to 2.5 million clones, with approximately 95% occurring only once. The sample taken for sequencing was naive CD4+ T cells sorted from blood. Subset defined: CD45RA+ positively selected. The receptors come from a man younger than 35 in good health.

This sequence joins TRBV11-2 and TRBJ2-3, with D perhaps matching TRBD2 (6 bases). The germline V and J ends were trimmed by 8 bases and 2 bases, with 20 bases remaining between them. CDR3 length: 16 residues. Germline CDR1 reads SGHAT; CDR2 reads FQNNGV. CDR3 nucleotide sequence: TGTGCCAGCGGAGCGCTGGGGGGACGGGTCACAGATACGCAGTATTTT. Translation: CASGALGGRVTDTQYF.

The chain uses TRBV4-1 and TRBJ1-2; D perhaps matches TRBD1 (5 bases). The CDR3 length is 16 residues. The V gene lost 0 bases and the J gene lost 4 bases, with 15 bases spanning the gap. Germline lookup yields CDR1 MGHRA and CDR2 YSYEKL. The CDR3 here is CASSQDRADSLYGYTF. The CDR3 DNA sequence: TGCGCCAGCAGCCAAGATAGGGCAGACAGTCTCTATGGCTACACCTTC.

This chain links TRBV19 with TRBJ1-2; D gene unclear. V gave up 4 bases and J gave up 9 bases, with 12 bases separating them. The length of the CDR3 is 12 residues. Per the germline V gene, CDR1 is LNHDA and CDR2 is SQIVND (reference sequence). CDR3 DNA: TGTGCCAGTAGTACGCCAAAGGGTAGCTACACCTTC. This gives the protein CASSTPKGSYTF.

The rearrangement uses TRBV7-9 and TRBJ1-1, with D possibly TRBD1 on 6 matching bases. V was cut by 4 bases and J by 2 bases, with 14 bases left in between. The CDR3 sequence is 15 residues long. From germline, CDR1 is SEHNR and CDR2 FQNEAQ (reference sequence). The CDR3 here is CASSSWTELNTEAFF. CDR3 in DNA: TGTGCCAGCAGCTCCTGGACAGAGCTTAACACTGAAGCTTTCTTT.

Note on this clone: The identical CDR3 is also encoded by other nucleotide sequences in the sample. V usage is TRBV5-4 and J usage is TRBJ2-5; D gene uncertain. The CDR3 covers 14 residues. Trimming shortened V by 2 bases and J by 0 bases, and 8 bases separated the two germline ends. Germline values: CDR1 SGHNT, CDR2 YYREEE (reference sequence). In DNA, the CDR3 is TGTGCCAGCAGCTTAGGGCGGTACCAAGAGACCCAGTACTTC. It yields the protein CASSLGRYQETQYF. Full variable domain (outside the CDR3, taken from reference TRBV5-4 and TRBJ2-5): ETGVTQSPTHLIKTRGQQVTLRCSSQSGHNTVSWYQQALGQGPQFIFQYYREEENGRGNFPPRFSGLQFPNYSSELNVNALELDDSALYLCASSLGRYQETQYFGPGTRLLVL.

The chain uses TRBV9 and TRBJ1-3, with 7 bases that match TRBD1. The CDR3 is 15 residues long. After removal of 3 bases from V and 3 bases from J, the junction contained 6 bases not matched to a gene. Germline CDR1 and CDR2: SGDLS and YYNGEE. CDR3 sequence (DNA): TGTGCCAGCAGCGCCGGGACAGATGATGGAAACACCATATATTTT. Amino acid sequence: CASSAGTDDGNTIYF.

This chain links TRBV19 with TRBJ1-1; unclear D gene. Trimming took 5 bases from V and 1 from J, leaving 14 bases between them. Germline assignment: CDR1 LNHDA and CDR2 SQIVND (reference sequence). This CDR3 spans 15 amino acids. The CDR3 bases are TGTGCCAGTAGTCTGACTTGGGCAAGGAACACTGAAGCTTTCTTT. This translates into CASSLTWARNTEAFF.

The chain couples TRBV27 to TRBJ2-4; tentative D call: TRBD1 (6 bases). There are 13 residues in the CDR3. V lost 4 bases to trimming and J lost 4 bases, with 8 bases between them. Germline V gene data show CDR1 as MNHEY and CDR2 as SMNVEV (reference sequence). The CDR3 loop is CASSYDRKNIQYF. The CDR3 nucleotides read TGTGCCAGCAGTTACGACAGGAAAAACATTCAGTACTTC.

This chain uses TRBV25-1 with TRBJ2-7, with 8 bases fitting TRBD2. CDR3 length: 16 amino acids. V lost 1 base and J lost 3; bases outside the gene matches: 8. Looked up from germline, CDR1 is MGHDK and CDR2 is SYGVNS. The CDR3 DNA reads as TGTGCCAGCAGTGAATCGTCCGGGGGGGACCGCTACGAGCAGTACTTC. Translating gives CASSESSGGDRYEQYF.

The rearrangement links TRBV30 to TRBJ1-5, with TRBD1 as a possible D gene (5 bases). Trimming took off 5 bases at V and 3 bases at J, with 11 bases between the two ends. Germline V gene lookup returns CDR1 GTSNPN and CDR2 SVGIG (reference sequence). The CDR3 covers 13 residues. The CDR3 nucleotides read TGTGCCTGGGGGGCAGGGCCCAATCAGCCCCAGCATTTT. It translates to CAWGAGPNQPQHF.

The V and J genes are TRBV2 and TRBJ1-5, with D unresolved. Germline loops: CDR1 SNHLY, CDR2 FYNNEI. CDR3 length equals 15 residues. The V and J ends lost 1 base and 4 bases respectively, with 11 bases between them. This CDR3 is CASSEGEAENQPQHF. DNA for the CDR3: TGTGCCAGCAGTGAAGGCGAGGCAGAGAATCAGCCCCAGCATTTT.

This rearrangement joins TRBV7-2 to TRBJ2-4; 10 bases line up with TRBD2. In germline, CDR1 is SGHTA, CDR2 FQGNSA. With 7 bases clipped from V and 0 bases from J, the junction kept 6 bases outside the gene matches. The CDR3 covers 16 residues. The CDR3 reads CASTIAGGLAKNIQYF. Written as DNA, the CDR3 is TGTGCCAGCACTATAGCGGGAGGACTAGCCAAAAACATTCAGTACTTC.

Turning to this clone: Other DNA variants within this sample encode the same CDR3. The chain recombines TRBV5-1 with TRBJ1-1; 8 positions match TRBD1. V was pared by 4 bases and J by 4 bases, with 6 bases of the junction left unmatched. The CDR3 covers 14 residues. CDR1 is SGHRS and CDR2 is YFSETQ in the germline V gene. The CDR3 DNA reads as TGCGCCAGCAGCATAGGACAGGGTGGCACTGAAGCTTTCTTT. It is translated as CASSIGQGGTEAFF.

The chain uses TRBV9 and TRBJ1-2, with unresolved D. Germline-derived CDR1 and CDR2 are SGDLS and YYNGEE. The CDR3 length is 14 residues. V shed 4 bases and J shed 7 bases, with 17 bases lying between them. In DNA form, the CDR3 reads TGTGCCAGCAGCCGGGCCAACCTGGAGGGTGGCTACACCTTC. As protein: CASSRANLEGGYTF.

V and J are TRBV28 and TRBJ2-7; 8 bases align to TRBD2. Germline loops: CDR1 MDHEN, CDR2 SYDVKM. This CDR3 spans 14 amino acids. V lost 5 bases to trimming and J lost 5 bases; unmatched junction nucleotides: 8. CDR3 in DNA: TGTGCCAGCAGTCCCAGGACTAGCCTCCACGAGCAGTACTTC. It translates to CASSPRTSLHEQYF.

For this clone: An end of the junction differs from the germline gene, which may be a read error. This chain links TRBV19 with TRBJ1-2, with 12 bases that match TRBD1. Germline V gene lookup returns CDR1 LNHDA and CDR2 SQIVND (reference sequence). The CDR3 covers 16 residues. The CDR3 DNA reads TGTGCCAGTAAATCCCACTTAAGTGCCGGGACAGGGGGCTCCACCTTC. As protein: CASKSHLSAGTGGSTF.